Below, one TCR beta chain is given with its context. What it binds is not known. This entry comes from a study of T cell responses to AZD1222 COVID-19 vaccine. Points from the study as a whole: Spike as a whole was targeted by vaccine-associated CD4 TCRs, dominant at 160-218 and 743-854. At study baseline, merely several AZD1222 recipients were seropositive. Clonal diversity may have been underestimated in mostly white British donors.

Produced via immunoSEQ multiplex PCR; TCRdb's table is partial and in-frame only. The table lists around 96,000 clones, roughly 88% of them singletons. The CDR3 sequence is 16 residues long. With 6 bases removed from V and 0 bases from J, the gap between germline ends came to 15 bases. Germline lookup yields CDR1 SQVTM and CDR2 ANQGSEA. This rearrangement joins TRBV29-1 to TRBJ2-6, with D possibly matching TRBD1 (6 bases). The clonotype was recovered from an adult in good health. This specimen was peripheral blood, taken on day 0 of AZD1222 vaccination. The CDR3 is CSVFRDINSGANVLTF. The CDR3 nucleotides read TGCAGCGTGTTCCGGGACATAAACTCTGGGGCCAACGTCCTGACTTTC.